This TCR beta chain was identified in a study of memory CD4+ T cells and cytomegalovirus serostatus. Turning to the study itself: Of the healthy Belgian adults, 9 were CMV seropositive and 20 to 30 seronegative.

The germline gives CDR1 MGHDK, CDR2 SYGVNS. V was shortened by 2 bases and J by 0 bases, with 14 bases between the two germline ends. The CDR3 contains 18 residues. The repertoire was sequenced with immunoSEQ multiplex PCR; TCRdb's copy has only in-frame clones and lacks some. The table has about 38,000 clones, around 80% seen once; the top ten hold roughly 5%. General observations from the study: CD4+ memory repertoires contained about two fifths of the 164 reported CMV TCRbeta sequences. Median bootstrapped AUC for CMV status was about 0.96 originally, about 0.9 US-trained.

This clone was counted a few times. Its antigen remains unidentified. Single viable CD3+CD4+CD8-CD45RO+ cells were sorted as the memory CD4+ T cells. CD4+ T cells were isolated by positive magnetic selection. This chain uses TRBV25-1 with TRBJ2-6; TRBD2 might be the D (5 bases). Sequencing used memory CD4+ T cells from blood. This receptor was identified in an adult in good health and CMV-seropositive. The CDR3 nucleotides are TGTGCCAGCAGTGAAGAACGGGGATTACTCTCTGGGGCCAACGTCCTGACTTTC. Amino acid sequence: CASSEERGLLSGANVLTF. The full variable domain, with the rest looked up from reference TRBV25-1 and TRBJ2-6, is EADIYQTPRYLVIGTGKKITLECSQTMGHDKMYWYQQDPGMELHLIHYSYGVNSTEKGDLSSESTVSRIRTEHFPLTLESARPSHTSQYLCASSEERGLLSGANVLTFGAGSRLTVL.